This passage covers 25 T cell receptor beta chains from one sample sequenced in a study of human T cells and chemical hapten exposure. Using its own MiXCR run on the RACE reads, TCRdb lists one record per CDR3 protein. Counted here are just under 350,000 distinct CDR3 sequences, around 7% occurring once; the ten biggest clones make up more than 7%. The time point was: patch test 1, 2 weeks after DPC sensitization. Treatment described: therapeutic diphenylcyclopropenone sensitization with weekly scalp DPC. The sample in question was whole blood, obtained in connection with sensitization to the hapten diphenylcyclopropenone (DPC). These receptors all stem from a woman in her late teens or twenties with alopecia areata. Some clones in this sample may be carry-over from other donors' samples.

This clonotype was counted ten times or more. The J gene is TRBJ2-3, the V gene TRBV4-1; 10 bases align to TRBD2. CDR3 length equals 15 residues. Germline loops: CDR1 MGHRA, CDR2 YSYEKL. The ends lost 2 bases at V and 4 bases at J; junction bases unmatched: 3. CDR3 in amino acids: CASSQSGGAADTQYF. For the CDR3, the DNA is TGCGCCAGCAGCCAAAGCGGGGGGGCTGCAGATACGCAGTATTTT.

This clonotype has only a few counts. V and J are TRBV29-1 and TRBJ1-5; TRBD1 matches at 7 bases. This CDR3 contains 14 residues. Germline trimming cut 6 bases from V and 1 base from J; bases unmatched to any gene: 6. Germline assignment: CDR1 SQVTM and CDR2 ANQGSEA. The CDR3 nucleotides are TGCAGCGTGGGCCCGACAGGGAGCAATCAGCCCCAGCATTTT. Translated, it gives CSVGPTGSNQPQHF. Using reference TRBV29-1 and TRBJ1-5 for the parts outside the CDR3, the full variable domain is SAVISQKPSRDICQRGTSLTIQCQVDSQVTMMFWYRQQPGQSLTLIATANQGSEATYESGFVIDKFPISRPNLTFSTLTVSNMSPEDSSIYLCSVGPTGSNQPQHFGDGTRLSIL.

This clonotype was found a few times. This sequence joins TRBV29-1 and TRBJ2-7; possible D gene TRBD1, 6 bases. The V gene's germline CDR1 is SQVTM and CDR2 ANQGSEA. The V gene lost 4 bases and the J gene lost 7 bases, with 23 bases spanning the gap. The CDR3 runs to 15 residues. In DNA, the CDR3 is TGCAGCGTTGTTGGGGACAATTGGGGTGCTGGGGAGCAGTACTTC. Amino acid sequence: CSVVGDNWGAGEQYF.

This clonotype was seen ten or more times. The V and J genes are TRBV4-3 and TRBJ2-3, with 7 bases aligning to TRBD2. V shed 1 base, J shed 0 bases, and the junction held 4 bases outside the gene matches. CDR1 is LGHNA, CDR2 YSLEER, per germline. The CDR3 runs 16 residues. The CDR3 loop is CASSQGDGGSTDTQYF. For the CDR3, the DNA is TGCGCCAGCAGCCAAGGAGACGGGGGGAGCACAGATACGCAGTATTTT.

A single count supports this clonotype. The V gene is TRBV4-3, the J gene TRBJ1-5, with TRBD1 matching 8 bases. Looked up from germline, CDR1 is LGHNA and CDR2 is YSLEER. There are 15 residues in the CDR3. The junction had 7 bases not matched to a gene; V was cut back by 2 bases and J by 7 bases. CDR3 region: CASSQRQGLRQPQHF. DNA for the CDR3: TGCGCCAGCAGCCAACGACAGGGGTTAAGACAGCCCCAGCATTTT.

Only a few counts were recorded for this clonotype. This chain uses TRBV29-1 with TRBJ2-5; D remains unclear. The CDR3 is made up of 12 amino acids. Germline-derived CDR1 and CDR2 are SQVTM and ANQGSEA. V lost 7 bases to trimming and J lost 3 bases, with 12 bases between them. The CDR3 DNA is TGCAGCGCCGGACCCGAGGAAGAGACCCAGTACTTC. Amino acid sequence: CSAGPEEETQYF.

CDR3 bases: TGTGCCAGCAGCCCAGGGGGGACAGCCAAAAACATTCAGTACTTC. Translated: CASSPGGTAKNIQYF. The chain has TRBV7-6 and TRBJ2-4, with D possibly TRBD1 on 7 matching bases. Germline V CDR1 and CDR2: SGHVS, FNYEAQ. Trimming took off 5 bases at V and 0 bases at J, with 11 bases between the two ends. The CDR3 length is 15 residues.

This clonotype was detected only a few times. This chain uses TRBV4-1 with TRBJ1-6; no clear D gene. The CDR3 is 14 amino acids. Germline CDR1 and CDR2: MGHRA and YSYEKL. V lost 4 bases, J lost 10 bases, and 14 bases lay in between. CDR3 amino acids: CASSRPSGESPLHF. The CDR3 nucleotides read TGCGCCAGCAGCCGCCCCAGTGGGGAATCACCCCTCCACTTT.

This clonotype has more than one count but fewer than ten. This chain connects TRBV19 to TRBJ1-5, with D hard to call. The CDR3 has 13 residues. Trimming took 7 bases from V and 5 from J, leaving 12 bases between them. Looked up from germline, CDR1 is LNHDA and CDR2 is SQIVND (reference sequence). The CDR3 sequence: CASTPEGDQPQHF. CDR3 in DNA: TGTGCCAGTACCCCAGAGGGCGATCAGCCCCAGCATTTT. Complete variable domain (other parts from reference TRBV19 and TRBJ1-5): DGGITQSPKYLFRKEGQNVTLSCEQNLNHDAMYWYRQDPGQGLRLIYYSQIVNDFQKGDIAEGYSVSREKKESFPLTVTSAQKNPTAFYLCASTPEGDQPQHFGDGTRLSIL.

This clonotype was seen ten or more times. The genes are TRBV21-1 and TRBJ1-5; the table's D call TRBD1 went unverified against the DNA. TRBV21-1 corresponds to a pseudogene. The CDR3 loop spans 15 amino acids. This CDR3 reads CASSGGRRLNQPQHF. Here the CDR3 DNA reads TGTGCCAGCAGCGGGGGACGTCGACTCAATCAGCCCCAGCATTTT.

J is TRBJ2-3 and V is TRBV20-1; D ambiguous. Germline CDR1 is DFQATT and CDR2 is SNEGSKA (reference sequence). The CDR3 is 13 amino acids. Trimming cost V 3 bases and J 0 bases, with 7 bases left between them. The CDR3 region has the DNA TGCAGTGCTAGCGAGTTTAGCACAGATACGCAGTATTTT. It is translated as CSASEFSTDTQYF.

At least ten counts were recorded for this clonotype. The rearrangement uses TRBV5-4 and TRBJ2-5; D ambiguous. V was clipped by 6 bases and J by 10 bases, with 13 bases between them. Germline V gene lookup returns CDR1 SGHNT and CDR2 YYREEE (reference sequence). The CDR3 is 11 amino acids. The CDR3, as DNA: TGTGCCAGCACTTACGGGCCCGGCCAGTACTTC. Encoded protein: CASTYGPGQYF.

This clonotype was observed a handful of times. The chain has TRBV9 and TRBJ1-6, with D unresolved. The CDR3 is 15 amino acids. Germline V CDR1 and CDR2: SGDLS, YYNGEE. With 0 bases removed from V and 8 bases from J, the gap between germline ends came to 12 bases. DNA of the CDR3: TGTGCCAGCAGCGTAGACGGAGGGAGGGATTCACCCCTCCACTTT. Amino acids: CASSVDGGRDSPLHF. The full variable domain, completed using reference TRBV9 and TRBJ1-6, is DSGVTQTPKHLITATGQRVTLRCSPRSGDLSVYWYQQSLDQGLQFLIQYYNGEERAKGNILERFSAQQFPDLHSELNLSSLELGDSALYFCASSVDGGRDSPLHFGNGTRLTVT.

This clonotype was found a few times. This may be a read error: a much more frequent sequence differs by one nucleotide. The CDR3 sequence is CSVREHSGAKNIQYF. The CDR3 bases are TGCAGCGTCCGCGAGCACTCCGGAGCCAAAAACATTCAGTACTTC. This chain links TRBV29-1 with TRBJ2-4; no reliable D call. CDR1 is SQVTM, CDR2 ANQGSEA, per germline. V dropped 6 bases and J dropped 0 bases, with 15 bases sitting between them. CDR3 length: 15 amino acids.

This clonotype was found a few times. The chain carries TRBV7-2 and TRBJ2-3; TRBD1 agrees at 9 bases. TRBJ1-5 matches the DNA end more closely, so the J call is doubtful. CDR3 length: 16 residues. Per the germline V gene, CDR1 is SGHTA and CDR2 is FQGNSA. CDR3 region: CASRFTGGEGTDTQHF. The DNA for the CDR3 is TGTGCCAGCAGGTTCACAGGGGGCGAAGGCACAGATACGCAGCATTTT.

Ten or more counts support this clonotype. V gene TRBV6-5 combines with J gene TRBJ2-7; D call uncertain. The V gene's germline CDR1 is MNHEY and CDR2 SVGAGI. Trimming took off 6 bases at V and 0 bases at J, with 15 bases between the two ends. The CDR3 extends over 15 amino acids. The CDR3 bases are TGTGCCAGCAGCTCCGGACCGCTTCACTCCTACGAGCAGTACTTC. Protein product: CASSSGPLHSYEQYF.

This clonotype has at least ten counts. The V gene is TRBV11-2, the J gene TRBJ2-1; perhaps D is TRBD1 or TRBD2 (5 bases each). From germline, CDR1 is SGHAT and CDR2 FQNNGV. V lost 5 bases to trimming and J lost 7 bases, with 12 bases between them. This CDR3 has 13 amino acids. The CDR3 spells CASSPGPLNEQFF. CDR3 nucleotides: TGTGCCAGCAGCCCGGGACCCCTAAATGAGCAGTTCTTC.

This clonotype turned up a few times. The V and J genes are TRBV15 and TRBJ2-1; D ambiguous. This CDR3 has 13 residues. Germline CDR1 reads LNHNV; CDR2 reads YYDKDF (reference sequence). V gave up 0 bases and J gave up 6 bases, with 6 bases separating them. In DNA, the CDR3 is TGTGCCACCAGCAGAGAACGATTCAATGAGCAGTTCTTC. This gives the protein CATSRERFNEQFF. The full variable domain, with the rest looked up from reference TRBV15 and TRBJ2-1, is DAMVIQNPRYQVTQFGKPVTLSCSQTLNHNVMYWYQQKSSQAPKLLFHYYDKDFNNEADTPDNFQSRRPNTSFCFLDIRSPGLGDTAMYLCATSRERFNEQFFGPGTRLTVL.

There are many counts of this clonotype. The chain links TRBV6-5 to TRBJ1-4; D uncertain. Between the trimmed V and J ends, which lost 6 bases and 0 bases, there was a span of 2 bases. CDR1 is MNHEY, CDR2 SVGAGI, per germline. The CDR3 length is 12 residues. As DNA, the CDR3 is TGTGCCAGCAGGGCAACTAATGAAAAACTGTTTTTT. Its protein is CASRATNEKLFF.

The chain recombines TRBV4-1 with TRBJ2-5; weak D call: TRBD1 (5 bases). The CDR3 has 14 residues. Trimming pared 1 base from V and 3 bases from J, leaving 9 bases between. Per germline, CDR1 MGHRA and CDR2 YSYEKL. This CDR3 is CASSQGWGEETQYF. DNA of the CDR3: TGCGCCAGCAGCCAAGGGTGGGGCGAAGAGACCCAGTACTTC.

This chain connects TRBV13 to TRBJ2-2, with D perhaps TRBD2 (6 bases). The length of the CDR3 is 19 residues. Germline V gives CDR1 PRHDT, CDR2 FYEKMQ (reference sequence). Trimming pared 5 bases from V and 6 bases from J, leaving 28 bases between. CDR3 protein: CASSPPLAQEGNVSGELFF. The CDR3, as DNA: TGTGCCAGCAGCCCCCCTCTCGCTCAGGAGGGTAATGTATCCGGGGAGCTGTTTTTT. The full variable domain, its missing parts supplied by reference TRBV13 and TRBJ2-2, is AAGVIQSPRHLIKEKRETATLKCYPIPRHDTVYWYQQGPGQDPQFLISFYEKMQSDKGSIPDRFSAQQFSDYHSELNMSSLELGDSALYFCASSPPLAQEGNVSGELFFGEGSRLTVL.

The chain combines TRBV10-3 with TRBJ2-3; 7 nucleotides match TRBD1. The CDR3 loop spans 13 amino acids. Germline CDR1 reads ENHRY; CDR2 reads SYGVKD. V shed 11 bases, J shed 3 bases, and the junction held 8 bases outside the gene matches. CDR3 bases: TGTGCCGGGAAGACAGGGAGAACAGATACGCAGTATTTT. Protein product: CAGKTGRTDTQYF.

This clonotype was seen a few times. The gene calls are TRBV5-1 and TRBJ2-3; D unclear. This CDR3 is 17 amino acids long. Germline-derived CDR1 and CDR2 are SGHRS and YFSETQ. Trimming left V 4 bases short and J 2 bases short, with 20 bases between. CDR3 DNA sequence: TGCGCCAGCAGCCCTGACCCCCGAGTTGGCCCCACAGATACGCAGTATTTT. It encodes CASSPDPRVGPTDTQYF.

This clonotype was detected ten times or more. CDR3 region: CSARQYSNQPQHF. The CDR3 region has the DNA TGCAGTGCTAGACAATATAGCAATCAGCCCCAGCATTTT. This chain links TRBV20-1 with TRBJ1-5; D ambiguous. Germline-derived CDR1 and CDR2 are DFQATT and SNEGSKA (reference sequence). V was clipped by 2 bases and J by 0 bases, with 5 bases between them. The CDR3 sequence is 13 residues long.

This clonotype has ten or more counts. CDR3 sequence reads: CASSPKARGTGGDQPQHF. CDR3 sequence (DNA): TGTGCCAGCAGTCCCAAGGCAAGGGGGACAGGGGGTGACCAGCCCCAGCATTTT. V usage is TRBV12-3 or TRBV12-4 and J usage is TRBJ1-5; 11 bases line up with TRBD1. Germline trimming cut 5 bases from V and 7 bases from J; bases unmatched to any gene: 16. The CDR3 length is 18 residues.